The rows below give T cell receptor beta chains drawn from one sample of a study of T-cell memory formation after mild COVID-19. TCRdb analysed the 5' RACE reads with MiXCR anew, one entry per CDR3 protein. The sample yields 50,000 to 60,000 distinct CDR3 sequences, around 30% seen once. The sequenced material came from PBMCs or a T cell subset sorted from them (not recorded which). These receptors were collected from a man aged 18-30 years who had mild COVID-19 (a few samples of this study predate the infection). Cell type and time point are not known. Each CDR3 is given with its conserved first and last residue. D genes are given only for firm matches. Clone size is stated in some rows and not others, as once, few, many or a class when expanded.

d_call,j_call,v_call,clone_size,cdr3_aa,cdr3_nt
TRBD1,TRBJ2-7,TRBV7-2,.,CATTTGNGYEQYF,TGTGCCACTACGACAGGGAATGGCTACGAGCAGTACTTC
.,TRBJ2-7,TRBV7-6,.,CASSSDSSSYEQYF,TGTGCCAGCAGCTCGGACTCGAGCTCCTACGAGCAGTACTTC
.,TRBJ2-5,TRBV3-1,many,CASSRQDKETQYF,TGTGCCAGCAGCCGACAGGACAAAGAGACCCAGTACTTC
TRBD1,TRBJ1-2,TRBV6-6,once,CASSYGIGGTGLFYGYTF,TGTGCCAGCAGTTACGGGATTGGGGGGACAGGGTTATTCTACGGCTACACCTTC
.,TRBJ2-5,TRBV7-9,.,CASSYLETQYF,TGTGCCAGCAGCTACTTAGAGACCCAGTACTTC
.,TRBJ2-3,TRBV21-1,few,CASSKTRVEPGDTQYF,TGTGCCAGCAGCAAAACGAGGGTAGAGCCCGGTGATACGCAGTATTTT
.,TRBJ1-3,TRBV12-3/TRBV12-4,.,CASSLTGIPGNTIYF,TGTGCCAGCAGTTTAACGGGGATTCCTGGAAACACCATATATTTT
.,TRBJ1-1,TRBV12-3/TRBV12-4,.,CASRAIREGAFF,TGTGCCAGCAGGGCCATCAGGGAGGGCGCTTTCTTT
.,TRBJ2-3,TRBV29-1,many,CSVEPDPGDTQYF,TGCAGCGTTGAACCCGATCCGGGAGATACGCAGTATTTT
.,TRBJ2-1,TRBV10-3,.,CAIRDQGNEQFF,TGTGCCATCAGAGATCAGGGGAATGAGCAGTTCTTC
.,TRBJ2-7,TRBV7-9,few,CASSQSSGESSYEQYF,TGTGCCAGCAGCCAGAGTTCGGGAGAGAGCTCCTACGAGCAGTACTTC
TRBD1,TRBJ1-2,TRBV6-2/TRBV6-3,.,CASSYSERGHRGYTF,TGTGCCAGCAGTTATTCGGAGAGGGGGCATCGAGGCTACACCTTC
.,TRBJ2-2,TRBV5-1,.,CASSLEVGGAYTGELFF,TGCGCCAGCAGCTTGGAGGTCGGGGGCGCTTACACCGGGGAGCTGTTTTTT
TRBD2,TRBJ2-3,TRBV18,.,CASSPRLAATDTQYF,TGTGCCAGCTCACCTAGACTAGCGGCCACAGATACGCAGTATTTT
.,TRBJ2-3,TRBV7-9,.,CASSLERDITDTQYF,TGTGCCAGCAGCTTAGAGCGCGATATCACAGATACGCAGTATTTT
.,TRBJ1-1,TRBV20-1,.,CSAGGGSSDTEAFF,TGCAGTGCTGGGGGCGGGTCCTCCGACACTGAAGCTTTCTTT
TRBD1,TRBJ2-5,TRBV28,.,CASHRDRGKETQYF,TGTGCCAGTCACCGGGACAGGGGCAAAGAGACCCAGTACTTC
TRBD2,TRBJ2-2,TRBV6-5,few,CASTSGVTGELFF,TGTGCCAGCACTAGCGGGGTGACCGGGGAGCTGTTTTTT
.,TRBJ2-2,TRBV12-3/TRBV12-4,.,CASSPGPSQDTGELFF,TGTGCCAGCAGCCCAGGCCCCAGCCAGGACACCGGGGAGCTGTTTTTT
TRBD1,TRBJ2-3,TRBV24-1,.,CATSVQGARDTQYF,TGTGCCACCAGTGTACAGGGGGCGCGGGATACGCAGTATTTT
.,TRBJ2-5,TRBV28,.,CASSLGVRETQYF,TGTGCCAGCAGTTTAGGAGTTAGAGAGACCCAGTACTTC
TRBD2,TRBJ2-1,TRBV4-3,few,CASSRDGLANEQFF,TGCGCCAGCAGCCGAGACGGACTAGCCAATGAGCAGTTCTTC
.,TRBJ1-2,TRBV6-2/TRBV6-3,.,CASSSPLSGCGYTF,TGTGCCAGCAGTTCACCCCTTAGTGGGTGCGGCTACACCTTC
TRBD1,TRBJ2-3,TRBV4-1,.,CASSRSEHRGIGTDTQYF,TGCGCCAGCAGCCGGAGTGAACACAGGGGTATTGGTACAGATACGCAGTATTTT
TRBD2,TRBJ2-2,TRBV5-4,.,CASSSRTSGGLTGELFF,TGTGCCAGCAGCTCCAGGACTAGCGGGGGCCTCACCGGGGAGCTGTTTTTT
.,TRBJ2-1,TRBV7-9,.,CASRWGVSDAEQFF,TGTGCCAGCAGATGGGGGGTTTCGGATGCTGAGCAGTTCTTC